The 2 T cell receptor beta chains below were found in one sample sequenced in a study of graft-versus-host responses after intestinal transplantation. Clones were sequenced by immunoSEQ multiplex PCR, and TCRdb holds only the in-frame ones, with some missing. There are roughly 53,000 clones in the sample; under 95% occur only once, and around 5.1% lies in the top ten. Source: PBMCs, taken roughly 660 days after intestinal transplant. These receptors were taken from a human patient who received an intestinal transplant, so some T cells may come from the graft donor.

There are a few counts of this clone. The rearrangement links TRBV7-9 to TRBJ1-3; TRBD1 might be the D (5 bases). The germline V gene has CDR1 SEHNR and CDR2 FQNEAQ (reference sequence). Trimming left V 8 bases short and J 5 bases short, with 13 bases between. This CDR3 has 13 amino acids. This CDR3 reads CASGGGVRNTIYF. In DNA, the CDR3 is TGTGCCAGCGGGGGAGGTGTACGAAACACCATATATTTT. The entire variable domain, with the rest obtained from reference TRBV7-9 and TRBJ1-3, is as follows: DTGVSQNPRHKITKRGQNVTFRCDPISEHNRLYWYRQTLGQGPEFLTYFQNEAQLEKSRLLSDRFSAERPKGSFSTLEIQRTEQGDSAMYLCASGGGVRNTIYFGEGSWLTVV.

The chain carries TRBV9 and TRBJ2-5; D is undetermined. The CDR3 loop spans 12 amino acids. The germline V gene encodes CDR1 SGDLS and CDR2 YYNGEE. Trimming removed 4 bases from V and 0 bases from J, with 4 bases in between. CDR3 coding DNA: TGTGCCAGCAGCCCAGACCAAGAGACCCAGTACTTC. Translating gives CASSPDQETQYF.